Listed below are T cell receptor beta chains from one sample, sequenced in a study of blood T cell repertoires in COVID-19. Clones were sequenced by immunoSEQ multiplex PCR, and TCRdb holds only the in-frame ones, with some missing. The sample has 150,000 to 200,000 clones; over 80% are singletons. The sequenced sample was peripheral blood. These receptors were obtained from a woman of 80 years or more with active or convalescent COVID-19. The CDR3 runs from the conserved cysteine through the conserved F or W.

j_call v_call cdr3_aa
TRBJ2-2 TRBV2 CASSLRSVGNTGELFF
TRBJ2-2 TRBV9 CASTSAYTGELFF
TRBJ1-1 TRBV29-1 CSVEQVGKEAFF
TRBJ1-1 TRBV19 CASRTGSWLRRGTEAFF
TRBJ2-7 TRBV7-9 CASSPSGHEQYF
TRBJ1-2 TRBV3-1/TRBV3-2 CASSRHAGYGYTF
TRBJ1-6 TRBV7-3 CASSATGGSTPLHF
TRBJ1-1 TRBV11-2 CASSFDRVGTEAFF
TRBJ1-2 TRBV18 CASSPIGAGEGGYTF
TRBJ1-3 TRBV5-1 CASTSGSGNTIYF
TRBJ1-1 TRBV29-1 CSVVWDRKNTEAFF
TRBJ2-3 TRBV7-8 CASSRGQNTDTQYF
TRBJ2-3 TRBV6-1 CASSESRTRTDTQYF
TRBJ1-1 TRBV4-1 CASSQEGGAGPRGGEAFF
TRBJ1-1 TRBV6-1 CASSESRGGARTEAFF
TRBJ1-4 TRBV7-8 CASSRTGYEKLFF
TRBJ1-5 TRBV10-3 CAISEEHRASNQPQHF
TRBJ1-5 TRBV19 CASIGAPGQADNQPQHF
TRBJ2-6 TRBV5-6 CASSLGAGTGANVLTF
TRBJ1-1 TRBV3-1/TRBV3-2 CASSQTSRGQTNTEAFF
TRBJ1-1 TRBV30 CAWSVYRRSTEAFF
TRBJ2-5 TRBV12-3/TRBV12-4 CASSVQGRETQYF
TRBJ2-2 TRBV7-9 CASSPGTGKISNTGELFF
TRBJ2-1 TRBV5-1 CASSITGGSYNEQFF
TRBJ1-5 TRBV4-3 CASSQDNVRDRPYSNQPQHF
TRBJ2-1 TRBV9 CASSVGRQFNNEQFF
TRBJ1-3 TRBV5-4 CASSLAGTAGAIYF
TRBJ1-4 TRBV6-2/TRBV6-3 CASSYSPLTGQRATNEKLFF
TRBJ2-4 TRBV19 CASSPSGTGGNIQYF
TRBJ1-1 TRBV7-9 CASSPGQINTEAFF
TRBJ1-5 TRBV27 CASSLTPGQALPNQPQHF
TRBJ1-3 TRBV18 CASRTSLGGSGNTIYF
TRBJ2-1 TRBV6-5 CASTSGGAYNEQFF
TRBJ1-4 TRBV11-2 CASSLTTGINEKLFF
TRBJ1-5 TRBV11-2 CASSTQGGQPQHF
TRBJ1-3 TRBV11-2 CASSSLPRGQSGNTIYF
TRBJ1-2 TRBV6-1 CASSEAQGQTYGYTF
TRBJ1-5 TRBV10-1 CASSVEASGGQPQHF
TRBJ2-3 TRBV11-3 CASSPYSTDTQYF
TRBJ1-2 TRBV27 CASSLQGQGALRYGYTF
TRBJ1-2 TRBV5-1 CASSIGQGNGYTF
TRBJ1-2 TRBV4-2 CASSQEPTGGDYGYTF
TRBJ1-2 TRBV7-9 CASSLQQGHAYGYTF
TRBJ1-1 TRBV15 CATSQQVMNTEAFF
TRBJ2-3 TRBV29-1 CSVGGGADTQYF
TRBJ1-1 TRBV6-5 CASSYFGTTNTEAFF
TRBJ2-7 TRBV19 CASSKTSGGSYEQYF